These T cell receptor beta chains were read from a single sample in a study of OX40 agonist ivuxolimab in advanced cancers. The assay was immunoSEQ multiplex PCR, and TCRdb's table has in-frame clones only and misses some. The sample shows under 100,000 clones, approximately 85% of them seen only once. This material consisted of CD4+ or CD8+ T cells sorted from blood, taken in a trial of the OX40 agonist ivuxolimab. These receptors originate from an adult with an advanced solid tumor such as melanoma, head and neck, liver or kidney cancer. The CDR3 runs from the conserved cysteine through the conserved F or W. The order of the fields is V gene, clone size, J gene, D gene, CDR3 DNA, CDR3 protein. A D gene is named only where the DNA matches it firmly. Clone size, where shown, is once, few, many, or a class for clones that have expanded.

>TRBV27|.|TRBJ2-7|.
TGTGCCAGCAGTTTGGCGGGGCTAGGGGAGCAGTACTTC
CASSLAGLGEQYF
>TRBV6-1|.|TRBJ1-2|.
TGTGCCAGCGAGATCCAGGGGACCCTAAACTATGGCTACACCTTC
CASEIQGTLNYGYTF
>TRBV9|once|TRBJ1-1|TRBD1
TGTGCCAGCAGCCCTGACAGGGGTACTGAAGCTTTCTTT
CASSPDRGTEAFF
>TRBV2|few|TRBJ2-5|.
TGTGCCAGCAGTGAACAGGGGCGCTGGCAAGAGACCCAGTACTTC
CASSEQGRWQETQYF
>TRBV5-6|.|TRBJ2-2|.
TGTGCCAGCAGCTTAGCCCAGGGTCGAGCCGGGGAGCTGTTTTTT
CASSLAQGRAGELFF
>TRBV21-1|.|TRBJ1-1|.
TGTGCCAGCAGCATCAGGGACAGGCGAGAAGCTTTCTTT
CASSIRDRREAFF
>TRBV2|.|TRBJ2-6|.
TGTGCCAGCAGTCTTGGCGCTGGGGCCAACGTCCTGACTTTC
CASSLGAGANVLTF
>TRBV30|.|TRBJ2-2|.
TGTGCCTGGAGTGACACCGGGGAGCTGTTTTTT
CAWSDTGELFF
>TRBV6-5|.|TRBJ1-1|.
TGTGCCAGCAGCCCACCGGTGGGTCGGAGAGCTGAAGCTTTCTTT
CASSPPVGRRAEAFF
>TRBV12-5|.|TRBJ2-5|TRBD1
TGTGCTAGTGGTTTACAGGGGGGACAAGAGACCCAGTACTTC
CASGLQGGQETQYF
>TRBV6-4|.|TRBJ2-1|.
TGTGCCAGCAGTCAGCAGGGGAGCTCCTACAATGAGCAGTTCTTC
CASSQQGSSYNEQFF
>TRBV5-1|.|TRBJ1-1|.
TGCGCCAGCAGCTTTTCACCCCAGTTTGCTGAAGCTTTCTTT
CASSFSPQFAEAFF
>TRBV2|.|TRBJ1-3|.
TGTGCCAGCAGGGGGGATGTAGGAAACACCATATATTTT
CASRGDVGNTIYF
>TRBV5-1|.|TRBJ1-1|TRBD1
TGCGCCAGCAGCCCCCAGGGGGCGAGCACTGAAGCTTTCTTT
CASSPQGASTEAFF
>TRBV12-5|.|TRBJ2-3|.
TGTGCTAGTGGTTTGGTACGAGGACTCAGCTCATTGGGTACGCAGTATTTT
CASGLVRGLSSLGTQYF
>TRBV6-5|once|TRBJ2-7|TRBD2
TGTGCCAGCAGTTACGGGACTAGCGGGGAGCGATTCGAGCAGTACTTC
CASSYGTSGERFEQYF
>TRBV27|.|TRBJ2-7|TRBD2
TGTGCCAGCAGTTTACACCCGGGACTAGCGGGAGGCTCCTACGAGCAGTACTTC
CASSLHPGLAGGSYEQYF
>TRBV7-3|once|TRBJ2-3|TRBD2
TGTGCCAGCAGCTCACCCCTCATTCCCGGACTAGCGGAACACACAGATACGCAGTATTTT
CASSSPLIPGLAEHTDTQYF
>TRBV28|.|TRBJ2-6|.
TGTGCCAGCAATACGCCACAGGGGGCCAACGTCCTGACTTTC
CASNTPQGANVLTF
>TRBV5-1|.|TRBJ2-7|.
TGCGCCAGCAGCTCACAGGGTTTCTCCTACGAGCAGTACTTC
CASSSQGFSYEQYF
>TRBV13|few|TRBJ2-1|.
TGTGCCAGCAGCTTAGACTCTGGCTCCTACAATGAGCAGTTCTTC
CASSLDSGSYNEQFF
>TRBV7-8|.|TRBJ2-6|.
TGTGCCAGCAGCTTAGTCGCAGGGGCTGGGGCCAACGTCCTGACTTTC
CASSLVAGAGANVLTF
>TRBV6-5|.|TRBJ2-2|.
TGTGCCAGCAGAAGGGCCGCGAACACCGGGGAGCTGTTTTTT
CASRRAANTGELFF